This T cell receptor beta chain is drawn from a study of persistence of HIV-infected CD4 T cells. About the research overall: A median of 8 years of suppressive ART preceded sampling. Broader study findings: Compared with CD3/CD28-stimulated cells, CMV- and Gag-responding cells showed lower TCRbeta richness. Antigen-responding cells were enriched for degenerate expanded CDR3beta sequences.

Cells were stimulated nonspecifically with anti-CD3/anti-CD28 magnetic beads. Responding CD4+ T cells were sorted by upregulation of both CD40 ligand and CD69. Donors had undetectable plasma HIV-1 RNA, under 50 copies/mL, for 4+ years. The libraries were made with immunoSEQ version 4 in survey mode. Here immunoSEQ multiplex PCR was the method, and the copy in TCRdb shows in-frame clones only, minus some. The data show about 46,000 clones, 75% to 90% seen once. V gave up 0 bases and J gave up 9 bases, with 10 bases separating them. The CDR3 covers 13 residues. Germline assignment: CDR1 SGHDT and CDR2 YYEEEE. As concerns this clone: Its antigen is unknown.

The sequencing used CD4+ T cells sorted from PBMCs after roughly 18-hour stimulation, collected from a patient who received antiretroviral therapy. The rearrangement links TRBV5-6 to TRBJ2-1; D call uncertain. The sequence derives from an adult woman with HIV who was CMV-seropositive. The CDR3 DNA reads as TGTGCCAGCAGCTTGGTAGGGTTGGGTGAGCAGTTCTTC. This translates into CASSLVGLGEQFF.